This entry concerns a single T cell receptor beta chain. Its antigen is still unknown. The CDR3 has 13 amino acids. The junction had 3 bases not matched to a gene; V was cut back by 4 bases and J by 4 bases. Germline V gene sequence: CDR1 ENHRY, CDR2 SYGVKD. The sample comes from a study of shared clonotypes between healthy human individuals. Study overall: Donors had three CD4 naive, three CD4 memory, two CD8 naive and one CD8 memory plate apiece. Study-wide results and caveats: Against clonotypes common to all four donors, non-shared ones had lower generation probabilities. With a handful of donors compared, about 5.2% of naive CD4 clonotypes were shared.

A CD45RA+ naive subset and a CD45RA-negative memory subset were split from CD4+ cells. TCRdb's copy holds only in-frame clones and misses some; the assay was immunoSEQ multiplex PCR. The repertoire holds a few hundred thousand clones, with about 96% as singletons. This receptor was taken from a woman younger than 45 in good health. V and J are TRBV10-3 and TRBJ1-2, with 7 bases that match TRBD1. Source material: naive CD4+ T cells sorted from blood. Subset: CD45RA+ positively selected. The CDR3 sequence: CAISGRGLYGYTF. The CDR3 nucleotides are TGTGCCATCAGTGGTAGGGGGCTCTATGGCTACACCTTC.